These 18 T cell receptor beta chains were sequenced from one sample in a study of T cell changes during pregnancy in multiple sclerosis. The protocol was immunoSEQ multiplex PCR, while the TCRdb copy is restricted to in-frame clones and leaves out a portion. The data show about 38,000 clones, nearly 95% seen once. Sample: CD4+ T cells from peripheral blood mononuclear cells, taken after pregnancy. These receptor sequences come from a female donor in good health, enrolled as a control in a pregnancy study.

The rearrangement links TRBV9 to TRBJ2-3; unclear D gene. This CDR3 has 13 amino acids. CDR1 and CDR2 (germline): SGDLS, YYNGEE. V was pared by 0 bases and J by 6 bases, with 8 bases between. The CDR3 protein is CASSVDYWDTQYF. In DNA form, the CDR3 reads TGTGCCAGCAGCGTAGACTACTGGGATACGCAGTATTTT.

The rearrangement uses TRBV19 and TRBJ2-7, with D perhaps matching TRBD1 (6 bases). V gave up 10 bases and J gave up 3 bases, with 16 bases separating them. There are 13 residues in the CDR3. The V gene's germline CDR1 is LNHDA and CDR2 SQIVND (reference sequence). The CDR3 DNA is TGTGCCACCCGATCGGGACACAGCTACGAGCAGTACTTC. It codes for CATRSGHSYEQYF.

The chain employs TRBV10-1 and TRBJ2-3; D is possibly TRBD2 (6 bases). The CDR3 consists of 12 residues. CDR1 and CDR2 from the germline V gene are WNHNN and SYGVQD (reference sequence). V was pared by 4 bases and J by 6 bases, with 8 bases between. The CDR3 loop is CASSGDSDTQYF. CDR3 nucleotide sequence: TGCGCCAGCAGTGGGGACTCGGATACGCAGTATTTT.

The chain couples TRBV19 to TRBJ2-7; 9 bases map to TRBD1. This CDR3 is 15 amino acids long. In germline, CDR1 is LNHDA, CDR2 SQIVND (reference sequence). V dropped 1 base and J dropped 5; count of bases not matched to a gene: 6. The CDR3 protein is CASSIVRTGDHEQYF. CDR3 nucleotide sequence: TGTGCCAGTAGTATAGTCCGGACAGGGGACCACGAGCAGTACTTC. Full variable domain (outside the CDR3, taken from reference TRBV19 and TRBJ2-7): DGGITQSPKYLFRKEGQNVTLSCEQNLNHDAMYWYRQDPGQGLRLIYYSQIVNDFQKGDIAEGYSVSREKKESFPLTVTSAQKNPTAFYLCASSIVRTGDHEQYFGPGTRLTVT.

This chain uses TRBV6-1 with TRBJ1-2; D gene unclear. The germline CDR1 and CDR2 sequences are MNHNS and SASEGT. V dropped 4 bases and J dropped 6 bases, with 9 bases sitting between them. The CDR3 has 12 amino acids. CDR3 nucleotide sequence: TGTGCCAGCAGTGGTAGTGCGAATGGCTACACCTTC. It yields the protein CASSGSANGYTF.

The chain recombines TRBV11-3 with TRBJ2-1; possibly TRBD1 for D (5 bases). Germline V gives CDR1 SGHNT, CDR2 YENEEA. V lost 1 base and J 4 bases, leaving 11 bases between the germline ends. The length of the CDR3 is 15 residues. The CDR3 nucleotides read TGTGCCAGCAGCTTAGGGACGACAGTTTACAATGAGCAGTTCTTC. Translation gives CASSLGTTVYNEQFF.

The J gene is TRBJ1-4, the V gene TRBV27; no definite D call. Germline lookup yields CDR1 MNHEY and CDR2 SMNVEV (reference sequence). Trimming removed 7 bases from V and 7 bases from J, with 10 bases in between. The CDR3 is made up of 12 amino acids. The CDR3 loop is CASTTVGEKLFF. In nucleotides, the CDR3 is TGTGCCAGCACCACCGTCGGTGAAAAACTGTTTTTT.

This chain connects TRBV21-1 to TRBJ2-1; the listed D gene, TRBD1, was not tested against the DNA. TRBV21-1 represents a pseudogene. The length of the CDR3 is 15 residues. CDR3 residues: CASSKVKGQNNEQFF. The CDR3 DNA reads TGTGCCAGCAGCAAAGTAAAGGGACAAAACAATGAGCAGTTCTTC.

The CDR3 loop reads CSVDRDGGYTF. CDR3 nucleotides: TGCAGCGTCGACAGGGACGGAGGCTACACCTTC. The V gene is TRBV29-1, the J gene TRBJ1-2; the match to TRBD1 covers 7 bases. The CDR3 contains 11 residues. The V gene end was trimmed by 6 bases and the J gene end by 8 bases; junction bases not matched to a gene: 6. Germline V lookup: CDR1 SQVTM, CDR2 ANQGSEA.

The V gene is TRBV7-8, the J gene TRBJ2-2; 8 bases line up with TRBD2. Looked up from germline, CDR1 is SGHVS and CDR2 is FQNEAQ. V lost 5 bases and J lost 5; bases outside the gene matches: 10. The CDR3 is 16 residues long. The chain's CDR3 is CASSLNPGGGTGELFF. CDR3 sequence (DNA): TGTGCCAGCAGCCTAAACCCGGGAGGGGGGACCGGGGAGCTGTTTTTT.

This clone was observed once. V is TRBV4-1 and J is TRBJ2-7; D might be TRBD1 (5 bases). Between the trimmed V and J ends, which lost 4 bases and 1 base, there was a span of 11 bases. Germline-derived CDR1 and CDR2 are MGHRA and YSYEKL. This CDR3 has 14 amino acids. The CDR3 region has the DNA TGCGCCAGCAGCCGAGATGGGGCATCCTACGAGCAGTACTTC. Protein product: CASSRDGASYEQYF.

The rearrangement joins TRBV20-1 to TRBJ2-7, with D possibly being TRBD2 (5 bases). V was pared by 4 bases and J by 5 bases, with 6 bases between. The V gene's germline CDR1 is DFQATT and CDR2 SNEGSKA (reference sequence). The CDR3 length is 10 residues. The CDR3 loop reads CSAKRDEQYF. DNA for the CDR3: TGCAGTGCTAAGAGGGACGAGCAGTACTTC.

V usage is TRBV19 and J usage is TRBJ2-5; TRBD2 matches 8 bases. V was pared by 4 bases and J by 1 base, with 8 bases of the junction left unmatched. The CDR3 is 16 amino acids. Looked up from germline, CDR1 is LNHDA and CDR2 is SQIVND (reference sequence). CDR3 protein: CASSNRRGVVQETQYF. The CDR3 bases are TGTGCCAGTAGTAATCGGCGGGGGGTGGTCCAAGAGACCCAGTACTTC.

The V gene is TRBV5-4, the J gene TRBJ2-1; a weak D match, TRBD1 (7 bases). The CDR3 runs 13 residues. Germline CDR1 and CDR2: SGHNT and YYREEE (reference sequence). The V end was cut by 0 bases, the J end by 15 bases, with 16 bases between. The CDR3 here is CASSLVGGQGVFF. The CDR3 DNA reads as TGTGCCAGCAGCTTGGTTGGGGGGCAGGGGGTGTTCTTC.

V gene TRBV18 combines with J gene TRBJ2-5; 10 bases are shared with TRBD1. The germline CDR1 and CDR2 sequences are KGHSH and LQKENI. This CDR3 comprises 14 residues. J lost 4 bases, V lost 3 bases, and 2 bases had no gene match. CDR3 loop: CASSPGQGRETQYF. The CDR3, as DNA: TGTGCCAGCTCACCGGGACAGGGGCGAGAGACCCAGTACTTC.

This clone appeared a single time. The V gene is TRBV29-1, the J gene TRBJ1-2; the D gene is possibly TRBD1 (5 bases). The CDR3 runs to 13 residues. Trimming pared 5 bases from V and 6 bases from J, leaving 16 bases between. CDR1 and CDR2 from the germline V gene are SQVTM and ANQGSEA. For the CDR3, the DNA is TGCAGCGTTAGGCCCCCAGGGAAAGATGGCTACACCTTC. Its translation: CSVRPPGKDGYTF.

The gene calls are TRBV29-1 and TRBJ1-2, with D possibly being TRBD1 (6 bases). The CDR3 has 16 residues. The V and J ends lost 5 bases and 3 bases respectively, with 22 bases between them. Germline V gene data show CDR1 as SQVTM and CDR2 as ANQGSEA. CDR3 sequence (DNA): TGCAGCGTTTCTTTGGGTCAGGGGCGAAAATACTATGGCTACACCTTC. It codes for CSVSLGQGRKYYGYTF.

V gene TRBV6-5 combines with J gene TRBJ2-1, with 13 bases that match TRBD2. The CDR3 length is 16 residues. Germline V gene lookup returns CDR1 MNHEY and CDR2 SVGAGI. The V and J ends lost 0 bases and 13 bases, in that order; junction bases with no gene match: 9. This CDR3 is CASSYSIAGTSGIQFF. As DNA, the CDR3 is TGTGCCAGCAGTTACTCGATAGCGGGGACTAGCGGGATCCAGTTCTTC.